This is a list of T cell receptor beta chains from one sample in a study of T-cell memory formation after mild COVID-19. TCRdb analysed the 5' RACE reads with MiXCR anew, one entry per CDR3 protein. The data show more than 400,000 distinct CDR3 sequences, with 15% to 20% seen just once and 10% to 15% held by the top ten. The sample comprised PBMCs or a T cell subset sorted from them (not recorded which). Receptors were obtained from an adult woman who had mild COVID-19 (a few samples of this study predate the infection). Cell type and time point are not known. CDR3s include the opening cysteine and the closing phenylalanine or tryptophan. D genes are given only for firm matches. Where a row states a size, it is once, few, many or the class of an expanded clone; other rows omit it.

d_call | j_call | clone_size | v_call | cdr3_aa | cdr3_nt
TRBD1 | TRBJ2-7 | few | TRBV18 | CASSPPGTGDYEQYF | TGTGCCAGCTCACCACCAGGGACAGGGGACTACGAGCAGTACTTC
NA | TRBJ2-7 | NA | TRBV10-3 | CAIGGTGAAYEQYF | TGTGCCATCGGCGGGACGGGGGCGGCCTACGAGCAGTACTTC
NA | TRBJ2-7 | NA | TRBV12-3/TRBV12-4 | CASAKRTQIHPHEQYF | TGTGCCAGCGCTAAGAGGACGCAGATACACCCCCACGAGCAGTACTTC
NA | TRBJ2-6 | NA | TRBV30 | CAWSISGANVLTF | TGTGCCTGGAGTATAAGTGGGGCCAACGTCCTGACTTTC
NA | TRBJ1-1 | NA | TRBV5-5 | CASSSRGTPNTEAFF | TGTGCCAGCAGCTCCCGGGGGACCCCTAACACTGAAGCTTTCTTT
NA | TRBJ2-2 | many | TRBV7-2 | CASSLDGSVRGGELFF | TGTGCCAGCAGCTTAGATGGCTCGGTACGGGGTGGGGAGCTGTTTTTT
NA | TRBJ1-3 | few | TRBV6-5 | CASSYLSSGSGNTIYF | TGTGCCAGCAGTTACCTGAGCTCCGGGTCTGGAAACACCATATATTTT
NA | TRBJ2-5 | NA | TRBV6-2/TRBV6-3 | CASSYAGSSGETQYF | TGTGCCAGCAGTTACGCGGGGAGCTCGGGGGAGACCCAGTACTTC
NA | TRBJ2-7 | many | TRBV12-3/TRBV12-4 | CASSFGDEQYF | TGTGCCAGCAGTTTCGGCGACGAGCAGTACTTC
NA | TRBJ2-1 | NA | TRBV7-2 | CASSLTREYNEQFF | TGTGCCAGCAGCTTGACTAGAGAGTACAATGAGCAGTTCTTC
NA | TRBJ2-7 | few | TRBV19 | CASSSPGNPPYEQYF | TGTGCCAGTAGCTCTCCAGGGAACCCACCCTACGAGCAGTACTTC
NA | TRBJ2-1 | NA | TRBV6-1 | CASSEARTRVGYNEQFF | TGTGCCAGCAGTGAAGCCAGAACTAGGGTAGGTTACAATGAGCAGTTCTTC
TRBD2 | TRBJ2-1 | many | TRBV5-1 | CASSLGSGGDFNEQFF | TGCGCCAGCAGCTTGGGAAGCGGGGGGGATTTTAATGAGCAGTTCTTC
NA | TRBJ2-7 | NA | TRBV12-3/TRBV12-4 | CASSITGPGYEQYF | TGTGCCAGCAGTATAACAGGGCCTGGGTACGAGCAGTACTTC
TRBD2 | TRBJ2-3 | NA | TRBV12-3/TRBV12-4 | CASSFVLSGDTQYF | TGTGCCAGCAGTTTCGTCCTTAGCGGGGATACGCAGTATTTT
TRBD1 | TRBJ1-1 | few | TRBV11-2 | CASSLGGTGANTEAFF | TGTGCCAGCAGCTTAGGGGGGACAGGGGCGAACACTGAAGCTTTCTTT
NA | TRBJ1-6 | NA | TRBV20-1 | CSAHRTESNSPLHF | TGCAGTGCTCACCGGACAGAGAGCAATTCACCCCTCCACTTT
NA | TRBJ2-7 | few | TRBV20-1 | CSANPVGVLTDEQYF | TGCAGTGCTAACCCGGTCGGGGTCCTAACTGACGAGCAGTACTTC
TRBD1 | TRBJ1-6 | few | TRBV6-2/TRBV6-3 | CATHRDSNNSPLHF | TGTGCCACCCACCGGGACAGCAATAATTCACCCCTCCACTTT
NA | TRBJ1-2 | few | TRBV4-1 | CASRGQGVGGYTF | TGCGCCAGCAGGGGGCAAGGGGTGGGTGGCTACACCTTC
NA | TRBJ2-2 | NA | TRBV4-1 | CASSQGSHIVPTGELFF | TGCGCCAGCAGCCAAGGAAGCCACATAGTCCCCACCGGGGAGCTGTTTTTT
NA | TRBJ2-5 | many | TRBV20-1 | CSARDETGKETQYF | TGCAGTGCTAGAGATGAAACAGGGAAAGAGACCCAGTACTTC
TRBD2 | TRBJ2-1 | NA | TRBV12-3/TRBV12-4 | CASSPRLAGGTYNEQFF | TGTGCCAGCAGTCCTCGACTAGCGGGTGGTACCTACAATGAGCAGTTCTTC
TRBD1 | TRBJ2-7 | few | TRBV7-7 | CASSRGTALHEQYF | TGTGCCAGCAGCAGGGGGACAGCTTTACACGAGCAGTACTTC
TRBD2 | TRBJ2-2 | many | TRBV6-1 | CASSETSGGHYTGELFF | TGTGCCAGCAGTGAAACTAGCGGGGGGCATTACACCGGGGAGCTGTTTTTT
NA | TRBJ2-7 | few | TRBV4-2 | CASSPQLEIAYEQYF | TGTGCCAGCAGCCCCCAATTAGAAATAGCCTACGAGCAGTACTTC
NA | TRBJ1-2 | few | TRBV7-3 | CASSLLSGYGYTF | TGTGCCAGCAGCTTATTATCAGGGTATGGCTACACCTTC
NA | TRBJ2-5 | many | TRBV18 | CASSPQPQETQYF | TGTGCCAGCTCACCCCAGCCCCAAGAGACCCAGTACTTC
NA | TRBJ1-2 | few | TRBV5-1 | CASKTRAGPNYGYTF | TGCGCCAGCAAGACTCGCGCGGGGCCTAACTATGGCTACACCTTC
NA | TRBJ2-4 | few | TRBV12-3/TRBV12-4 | CASSLWSTSTKNIQYF | TGTGCCAGCAGTTTGTGGAGCACCTCTACCAAAAACATTCAGTACTTC
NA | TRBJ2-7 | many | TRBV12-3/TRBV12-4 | CASSYPGREQYF | TGTGCCAGCAGTTACCCCGGGCGAGAGCAGTACTTC
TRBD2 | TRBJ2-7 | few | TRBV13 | CASSLGPSGGPLEQYF | TGTGCCAGCAGCTTAGGCCCTAGCGGGGGGCCCTTGGAGCAGTACTTC
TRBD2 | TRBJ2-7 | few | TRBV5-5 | CASSAGLAENYEQYF | TGTGCCAGCAGCGCTGGACTAGCGGAGAATTACGAGCAGTACTTC
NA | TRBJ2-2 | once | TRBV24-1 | CATRAGANTGELFF | TGTGCCACCAGAGCCGGGGCGAACACCGGGGAGCTGTTTTTT
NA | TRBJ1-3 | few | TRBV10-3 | CAIAPGTSGNTIYF | TGTGCCATTGCCCCAGGGACCTCTGGAAACACCATATATTTT
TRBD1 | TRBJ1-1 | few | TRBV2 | CASSLTGTSYEAFF | TGTGCCAGCAGTCTGACAGGGACCTCCTATGAAGCTTTCTTT
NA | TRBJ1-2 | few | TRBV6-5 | CASSYSILGRAYGYTF | TGTGCCAGCAGTTACTCTATCCTTGGCAGGGCCTATGGCTACACCTTC
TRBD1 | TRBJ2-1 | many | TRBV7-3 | CASSLHHRGVFYNEQFF | TGTGCCAGCAGCTTACATCACAGGGGGGTTTTCTACAATGAGCAGTTCTTC
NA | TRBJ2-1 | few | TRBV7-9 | CASSLDMTQEQFF | TGTGCCAGCAGCTTGGATATGACGCAAGAGCAGTTCTTC
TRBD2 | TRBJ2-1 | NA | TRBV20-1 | CSAGRRGRGNEQFF | TGCAGTGCTGGGAGGCGAGGGAGGGGAAATGAGCAGTTCTTC
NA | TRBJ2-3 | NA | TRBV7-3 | CASSGGSDTQYF | TGTGCCAGCTCCGGTGGGTCAGATACGCAGTATTTT
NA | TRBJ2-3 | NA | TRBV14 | CASSQDIRDGGTDTQYF | TGTGCCAGCAGCCAAGACATCCGGGACGGGGGAACAGATACGCAGTATTTT
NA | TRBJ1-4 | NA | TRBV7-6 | CASSLSAEGEKLFF | TGTGCCAGCAGCTTATCGGCGGAGGGGGAAAAACTGTTTTTT
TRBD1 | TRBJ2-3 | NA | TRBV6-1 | CASSEAPDRDRKRGTDTQYF | TGTGCCAGCAGTGAAGCGCCCGACCGGGACAGGAAACGAGGCACAGATACGCAGTATTTT
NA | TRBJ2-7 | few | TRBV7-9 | CASSPMLTGAKHEQYF | TGTGCCAGCAGCCCGATGCTGACAGGTGCGAAGCACGAGCAGTACTTC
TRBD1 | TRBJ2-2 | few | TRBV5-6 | CASSLWTGEWDGELFF | TGTGCCAGCAGCTTGTGGACAGGGGAATGGGACGGGGAGCTGTTTTTT
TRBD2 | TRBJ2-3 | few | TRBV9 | CASSSGTSGSGSTDTQYF | TGTGCCAGCAGTTCAGGGACTAGCGGGAGTGGGAGCACAGATACGCAGTATTTT
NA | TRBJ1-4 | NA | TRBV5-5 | CASSLGQEKWMNEKLFF | TGTGCCAGCAGCTTGGGGCAGGAAAAGTGGATGAATGAAAAACTGTTTTTT
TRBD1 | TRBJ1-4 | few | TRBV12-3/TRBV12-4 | CASIPPRGTETNEKLFF | TGTGCCAGCATCCCTCCTCGAGGGACAGAAACTAATGAAAAACTGTTTTTT
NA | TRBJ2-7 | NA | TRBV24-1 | CATSDDDYEQYF | TGTGCCACCAGTGATGACGACTACGAGCAGTACTTC
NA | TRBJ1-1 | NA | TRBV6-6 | CASSYGWDTEAFF | TGTGCCAGCAGTTACGGATGGGACACTGAAGCTTTCTTT
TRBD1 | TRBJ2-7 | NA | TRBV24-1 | CATSDTRTGGDEQYF | TGTGCCACCAGTGATACTAGGACAGGGGGCGACGAGCAGTACTTC
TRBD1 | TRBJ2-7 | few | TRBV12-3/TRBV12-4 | CASSLNRGLGQYF | TGTGCCAGCAGTTTAAACAGGGGGCTTGGGCAGTACTTC
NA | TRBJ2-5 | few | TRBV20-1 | CSAIQETQYF | TGCAGTGCCATACAAGAGACCCAGTACTTC
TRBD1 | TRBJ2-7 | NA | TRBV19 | CASSIPGAGGSEQYF | TGTGCCAGTAGTATCCCCGGGGCAGGGGGCTCCGAGCAGTACTTC
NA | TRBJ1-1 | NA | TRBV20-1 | CSATDLNLNSEAFF | TGCAGTGCTACTGACCTTAACTTGAACTCTGAAGCTTTCTTT
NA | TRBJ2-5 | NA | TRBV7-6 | CASSSSPLGPTIRKTQYF | TGTGCCAGCAGCTCTAGCCCGCTGGGACCGACAATTAGGAAGACCCAGTACTTC
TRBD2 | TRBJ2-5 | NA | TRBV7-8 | CASFGGGPYQETQYF | TGTGCCAGCTTCGGGGGGGGCCCGTACCAAGAGACCCAGTACTTC
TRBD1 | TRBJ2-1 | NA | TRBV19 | CASSSDRAAYNEQFF | TGTGCCAGTAGTTCGGACAGGGCAGCATACAATGAGCAGTTCTTC